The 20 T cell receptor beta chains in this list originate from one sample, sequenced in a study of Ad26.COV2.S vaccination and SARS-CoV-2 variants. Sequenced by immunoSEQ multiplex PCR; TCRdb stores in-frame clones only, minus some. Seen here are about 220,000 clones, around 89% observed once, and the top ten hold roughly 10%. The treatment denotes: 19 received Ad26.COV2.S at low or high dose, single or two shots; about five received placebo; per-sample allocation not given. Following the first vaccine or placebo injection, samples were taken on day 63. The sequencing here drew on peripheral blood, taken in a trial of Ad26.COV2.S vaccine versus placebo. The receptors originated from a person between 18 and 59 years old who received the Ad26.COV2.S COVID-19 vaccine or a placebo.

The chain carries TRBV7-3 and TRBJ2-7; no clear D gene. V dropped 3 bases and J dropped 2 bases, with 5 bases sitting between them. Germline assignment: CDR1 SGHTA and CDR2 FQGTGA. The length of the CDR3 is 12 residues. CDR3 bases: TGTGCCAGCAGCTTCCTCGCCTACGAGCAGTACTTC. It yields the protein CASSFLAYEQYF.

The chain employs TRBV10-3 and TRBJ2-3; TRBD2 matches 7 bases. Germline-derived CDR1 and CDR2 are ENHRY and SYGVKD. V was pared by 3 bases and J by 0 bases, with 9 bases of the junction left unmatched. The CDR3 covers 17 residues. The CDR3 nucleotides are TGTGCCATCAGTGACCCGGGAGGAGTTACTAGCACAGATACGCAGTATTTT. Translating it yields CAISDPGGVTSTDTQYF.

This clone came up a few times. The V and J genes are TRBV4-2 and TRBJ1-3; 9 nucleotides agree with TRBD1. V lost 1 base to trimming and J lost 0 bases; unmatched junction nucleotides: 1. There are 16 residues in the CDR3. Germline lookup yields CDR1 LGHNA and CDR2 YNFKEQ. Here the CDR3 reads CASSQVGQGSGNTIYF. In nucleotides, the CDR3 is TGTGCCAGCAGCCAAGTGGGACAGGGCTCTGGAAACACCATATATTTT.

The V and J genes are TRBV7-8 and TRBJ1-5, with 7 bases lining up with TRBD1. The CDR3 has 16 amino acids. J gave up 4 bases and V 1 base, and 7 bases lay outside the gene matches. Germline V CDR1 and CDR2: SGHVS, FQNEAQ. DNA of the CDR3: TGTGCCAGCAGCTTAGTAGGGGACAGTGGGAATCAGCCCCAGCATTTT. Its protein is CASSLVGDSGNQPQHF. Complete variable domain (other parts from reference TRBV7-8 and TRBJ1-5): GAGVSQSPRYKVAKRGQDVALRCDPISGHVSLFWYQQALGQGPEFLTYFQNEAQLDKSGLPSDRFFAERPEGSVSTLKIQRTQQEDSAVYLCASSLVGDSGNQPQHFGDGTRLSIL.

CDR3 in amino acids: CASSTLDRLRYEQYF. The CDR3 region has the DNA TGTGCCAGCAGTACCCTGGACAGGTTACGCTACGAGCAGTACTTC. V usage is TRBV28 and J usage is TRBJ2-7, with 7 bases that match TRBD1. The germline gives CDR1 MDHEN, CDR2 SYDVKM. The trim removed 5 bases at V and 3 bases at J, leaving 10 bases unmatched. CDR3 length equals 15 residues.

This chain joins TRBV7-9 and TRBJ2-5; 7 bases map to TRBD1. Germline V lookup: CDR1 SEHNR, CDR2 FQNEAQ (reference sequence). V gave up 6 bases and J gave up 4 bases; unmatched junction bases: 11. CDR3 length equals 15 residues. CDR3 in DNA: TGTGCCAGCAGTCACCTGGAGACAGGGAGAGAGACCCAGTACTTC. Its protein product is CASSHLETGRETQYF.

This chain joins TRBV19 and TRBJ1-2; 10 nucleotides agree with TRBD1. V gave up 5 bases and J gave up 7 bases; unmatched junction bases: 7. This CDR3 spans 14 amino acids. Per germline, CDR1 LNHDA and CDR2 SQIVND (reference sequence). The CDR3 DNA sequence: TGTGCCAGTAGTGAGGGACAGGGGAGCGGTGGCTACACCTTC. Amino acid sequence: CASSEGQGSGGYTF.

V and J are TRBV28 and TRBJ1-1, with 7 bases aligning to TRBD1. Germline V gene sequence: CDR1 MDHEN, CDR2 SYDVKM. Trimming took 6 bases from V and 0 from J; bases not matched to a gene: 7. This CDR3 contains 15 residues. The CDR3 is CASRPTGIMNTEAFF. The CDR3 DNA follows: TGTGCCAGCAGACCGACAGGGATCATGAACACTGAAGCTTTCTTT. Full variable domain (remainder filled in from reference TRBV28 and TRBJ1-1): DVKVTQSSRYLVKRTGEKVFLECVQDMDHENMFWYRQDPGLGLRLIYFSYDVKMKEKGDIPEGYSVSREKKERFSLILESASTNQTSMYLCASRPTGIMNTEAFFGQGTRLTVV.

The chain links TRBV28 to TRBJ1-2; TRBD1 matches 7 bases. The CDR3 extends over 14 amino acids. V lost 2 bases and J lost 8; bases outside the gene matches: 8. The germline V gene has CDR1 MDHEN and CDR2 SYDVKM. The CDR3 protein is CASSLKSRGRGYTF. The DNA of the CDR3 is TGTGCCAGCAGTTTAAAATCGAGGGGGCGCGGCTACACCTTC.

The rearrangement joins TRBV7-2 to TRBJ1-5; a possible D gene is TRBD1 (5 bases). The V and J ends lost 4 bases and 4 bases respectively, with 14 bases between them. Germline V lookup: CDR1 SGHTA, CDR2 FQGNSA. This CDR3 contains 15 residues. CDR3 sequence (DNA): TGTGCCAGCAGCTCGAACCCAGGGAATAATCAGCCCCAGCATTTT. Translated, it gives CASSSNPGNNQPQHF.

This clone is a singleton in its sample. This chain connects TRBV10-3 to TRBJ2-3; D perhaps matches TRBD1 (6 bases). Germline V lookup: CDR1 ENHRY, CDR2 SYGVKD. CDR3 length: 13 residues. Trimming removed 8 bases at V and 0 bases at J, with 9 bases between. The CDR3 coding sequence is TGTGCCATCGGGACAATGAGCACAGATACGCAGTATTTT. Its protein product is CAIGTMSTDTQYF.

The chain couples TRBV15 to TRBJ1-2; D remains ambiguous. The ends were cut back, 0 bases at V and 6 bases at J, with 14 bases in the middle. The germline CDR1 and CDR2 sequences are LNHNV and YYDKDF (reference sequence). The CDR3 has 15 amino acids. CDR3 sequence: CATSRDLEGWNGYTF. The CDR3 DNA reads TGTGCCACCAGCAGAGATCTCGAGGGATGGAATGGCTACACCTTC.

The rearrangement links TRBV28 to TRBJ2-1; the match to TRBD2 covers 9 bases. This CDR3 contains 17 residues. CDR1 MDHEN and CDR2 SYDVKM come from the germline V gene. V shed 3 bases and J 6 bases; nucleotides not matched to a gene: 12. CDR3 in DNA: TGTGCCAGCAGTTTCATAGCGGGAGATGTAGGATCCAATGAGCAGTTCTTC. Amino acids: CASSFIAGDVGSNEQFF.

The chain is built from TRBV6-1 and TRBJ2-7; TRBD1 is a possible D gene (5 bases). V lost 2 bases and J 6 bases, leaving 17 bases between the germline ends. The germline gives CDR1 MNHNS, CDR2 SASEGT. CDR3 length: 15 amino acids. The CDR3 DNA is TGTGCCAGCAGTGAAATTAGGGGCAGTCGTGGCGAGCAGTACTTC. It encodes CASSEIRGSRGEQYF.

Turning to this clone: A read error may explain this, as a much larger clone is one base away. DNA for the CDR3: TGTGCCAGCAGCTTAGGGACTGAAGCTTTCTTT. Protein: CASSLGTEAFF. This sequence joins TRBV7-8 and TRBJ1-1; D call uncertain. With 1 base removed from V and 5 bases from J, the gap between germline ends came to 2 bases. CDR3 length: 11 amino acids. Germline CDR1 reads SGHVS; CDR2 reads FQNEAQ.

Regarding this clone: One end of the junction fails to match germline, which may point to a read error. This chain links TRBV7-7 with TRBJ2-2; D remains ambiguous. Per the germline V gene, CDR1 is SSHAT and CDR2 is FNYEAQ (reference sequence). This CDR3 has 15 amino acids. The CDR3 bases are TGTGCTAGCAGCCGCGGTGAGCTGGGGACCGGGGAGCTGTTTTTT. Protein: CASSRGELGTGELFF.

The CDR3 here is CASSRGGPDTQYF. The CDR3 DNA reads TGTGCCAGCAGCCGCGGGGGCCCTGATACGCAGTATTTT. This chain uses TRBV7-2 with TRBJ2-3, with a possible D match to TRBD2 (7 bases). Trimming cost V 5 bases and J 6 bases, with 12 bases left between them. Germline V gene lookup returns CDR1 SGHTA and CDR2 FQGNSA. The CDR3 loop spans 13 amino acids.

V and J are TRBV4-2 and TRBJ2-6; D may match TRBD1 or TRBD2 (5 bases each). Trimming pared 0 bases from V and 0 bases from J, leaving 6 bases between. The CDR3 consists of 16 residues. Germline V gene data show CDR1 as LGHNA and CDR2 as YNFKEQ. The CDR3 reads CASSQEGDSGANVLTF. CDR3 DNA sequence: TGTGCCAGCAGCCAAGAGGGGGACTCTGGGGCCAACGTCCTGACTTTC.

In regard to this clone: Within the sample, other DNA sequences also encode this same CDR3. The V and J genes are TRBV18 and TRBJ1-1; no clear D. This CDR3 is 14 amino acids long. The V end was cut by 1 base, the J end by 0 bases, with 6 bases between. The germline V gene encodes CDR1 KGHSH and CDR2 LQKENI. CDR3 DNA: TGTGCCAGCTCACCACGGCAATTGAACACTGAAGCTTTCTTT. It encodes CASSPRQLNTEAFF.

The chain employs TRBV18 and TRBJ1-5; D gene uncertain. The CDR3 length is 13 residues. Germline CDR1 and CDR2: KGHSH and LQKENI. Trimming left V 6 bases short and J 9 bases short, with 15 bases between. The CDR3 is CASSPDRSGPQHF. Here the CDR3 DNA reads TGTGCCAGCTCCCCGGATCGGTCGGGGCCCCAGCATTTT. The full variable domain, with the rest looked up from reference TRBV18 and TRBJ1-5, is NAGVMQNPRHLVRRRGQEARLRCSPMKGHSHVYWYRQLPEEGLKFMVYLQKENIIDESGMPKERFSAEFPKEGPSILRIQQVVRGDSAAYFCASSPDRSGPQHFGDGTRLSIL.